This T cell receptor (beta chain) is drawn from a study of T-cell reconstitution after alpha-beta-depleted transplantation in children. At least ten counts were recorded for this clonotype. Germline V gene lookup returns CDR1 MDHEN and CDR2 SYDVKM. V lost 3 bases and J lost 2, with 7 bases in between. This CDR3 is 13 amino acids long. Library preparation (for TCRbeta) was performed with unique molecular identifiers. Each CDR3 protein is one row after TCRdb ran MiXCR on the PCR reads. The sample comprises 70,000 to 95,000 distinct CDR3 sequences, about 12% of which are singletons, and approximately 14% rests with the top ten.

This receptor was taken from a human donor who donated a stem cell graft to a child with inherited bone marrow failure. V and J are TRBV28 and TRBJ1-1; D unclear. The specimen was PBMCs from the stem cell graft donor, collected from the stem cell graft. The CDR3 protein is CASSFLPNTEAFF. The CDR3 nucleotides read TGTGCCAGCAGTTTCTTACCTAACACTGAAGCTTTCTTT. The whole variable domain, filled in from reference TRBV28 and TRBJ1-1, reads DVKVTQSSRYLVKRTGEKVFLECVQDMDHENMFWYRQDPGLGLRLIYFSYDVKMKEKGDIPEGYSVSREKKERFSLILESASTNQTSMYLCASSFLPNTEAFFGQGTRLTVV.